The 28 T cell receptor beta chains presented below share a single source sample, sequenced in a study of blood T cell repertoires in COVID-19. Produced via immunoSEQ multiplex PCR; TCRdb's table is partial and in-frame only. The sample lists under 300,000 clones, about 93% seen once, with over 1.5% in the top ten. Sequencing used PBMCs or T cells enriched from blood (not recorded which). These receptors originate from a woman aged 18 to 35 who had recovered from COVID-19.

The chain combines TRBV9 with TRBJ2-7, with 11 bases aligning to TRBD2. V gave up 2 bases and J gave up 3 bases; unmatched junction bases: 4. The CDR3 consists of 15 residues. Germline-derived CDR1 and CDR2 are SGDLS and YYNGEE. Here the CDR3 DNA reads TGTGCCAGCAGCGTTAGCGGGGGGGTGCTCTACGAGCAGTACTTC. Protein sequence: CASSVSGGVLYEQYF. Supplemented by reference TRBV9 and TRBJ2-7, the full variable domain reads DSGVTQTPKHLITATGQRVTLRCSPRSGDLSVYWYQQSLDQGLQFLIQYYNGEERAKGNILERFSAQQFPDLHSELNLSSLELGDSALYFCASSVSGGVLYEQYFGPGTRLTVT.

This clone was seen only a few times. This rearrangement joins TRBV7-8 to TRBJ1-6, with D possibly being TRBD1 (5 bases). The germline CDR1 and CDR2 sequences are SGHVS and FQNEAQ. The CDR3 totals 13 residues. V lost 5 bases and J 8 bases, leaving 10 bases between the germline ends. The CDR3 is CASSVKGDSPLHF. CDR3 nucleotide sequence: TGTGCCAGCAGCGTAAAAGGGGATTCACCCCTCCACTTT.

V usage is TRBV18 and J usage is TRBJ2-2; 9 bases map to TRBD1. With 1 base clipped from V and 4 bases from J, the junction kept 7 bases outside the gene matches. CDR1 and CDR2 (germline): KGHSH, LQKENI. This CDR3 has 17 residues. CDR3 nucleotides: TGTGCCAGCTCACCACTCCTGGACAGGGGCTTCACCGGGGAGCTGTTTTTT. Translated, it gives CASSPLLDRGFTGELFF.

This chain connects TRBV2 to TRBJ2-6; D is uncertain. The CDR3 is made up of 15 amino acids. V was shortened by 1 base and J by 3 bases, with 7 bases between the two germline ends. Germline CDR1 SNHLY, CDR2 FYNNEI. The chain's CDR3 is CASSEEQSGANVLTF. The CDR3 DNA sequence: TGTGCCAGCAGTGAAGAACAGAGTGGGGCCAACGTCCTGACTTTC.

DNA of the CDR3: TGTGCCAGCAGCTCCGGGACAGGGGCGGAGTATGGCTACACCTTC. Translating gives CASSSGTGAEYGYTF. This sequence joins TRBV7-6 and TRBJ1-2, with 10 bases lining up with TRBD1. The CDR3 runs to 15 residues. J lost 5 bases, V lost 4 bases, and 7 bases had no gene match. Germline values: CDR1 SGHVS, CDR2 FNYEAQ.

This chain links TRBV4-3 with TRBJ2-1, with 8 bases matching TRBD1. The CDR3 is made up of 18 amino acids. The V gene end was trimmed by 0 bases and the J gene end by 3 bases; junction bases not matched to a gene: 10. Germline V gene sequence: CDR1 LGHNA, CDR2 YSLEER. As DNA, the CDR3 is TGCGCCAGCAGCCAAGATCTAATAAGGACAGGGCTCTACAATGAGCAGTTCTTC. This codes for CASSQDLIRTGLYNEQFF.

The genes are TRBV7-8 and TRBJ2-2, with 8 bases that match TRBD1. Per the germline V gene, CDR1 is SGHVS and CDR2 is FQNEAQ. There are 18 residues in the CDR3. V was pared by 5 bases and J by 5 bases, with 16 bases of the junction left unmatched. For the CDR3, the DNA is TGTGCCAGCAGCCTTGATATATTCAGGGGGCGATGGACCGGGGAGCTGTTTTTT. It codes for CASSLDIFRGRWTGELFF. The variable domain in full, with the rest retrieved from reference TRBV7-8 and TRBJ2-2, is GAGVSQSPRYKVAKRGQDVALRCDPISGHVSLFWYQQALGQGPEFLTYFQNEAQLDKSGLPSDRFFAERPEGSVSTLKIQRTQQEDSAVYLCASSLDIFRGRWTGELFFGEGSRLTVL.

This clone showed up just a few times. CDR3 in DNA: TGTGCCAGCAGCCCAGATGTCACAGGGCCAGATACGCAGTATTTT. This sequence encodes CASSPDVTGPDTQYF. The gene calls are TRBV9 and TRBJ2-3; the D gene is possibly TRBD1 (6 bases). The CDR3 has 15 residues. Looked up from germline, CDR1 is SGDLS and CDR2 is YYNGEE. Trimming stripped 4 bases from V and 4 bases from J, with 16 bases between.

This chain links TRBV12-3 or TRBV12-4 with TRBJ2-1; D gene uncertain. The CDR3 length is 13 residues. V was trimmed by 3 bases and J by 10 bases, leaving 13 bases between them. The CDR3 DNA sequence: TGTGCCAGCAGTTTCATTTTGGGCAGGGAGCAGTTCTTC. Translating it yields CASSFILGREQFF.

This sequence joins TRBV3-1 (or the pseudogene TRBV3-2) and TRBJ1-5; D gene ambiguous. This CDR3 is built from 13 residues. Germline CDR1 reads LGHDT; CDR2 reads YNNKEL (reference sequence). Trimming stripped 1 base from V and 5 bases from J, with 6 bases between. The CDR3 region is CASSQVLDQPQHF. The CDR3 nucleotides are TGTGCCAGCAGCCAAGTTTTAGATCAGCCCCAGCATTTT.

The genes are TRBV7-8 and TRBJ2-5; weak D call: TRBD2 (6 bases). This CDR3 contains 16 residues. V was trimmed by 3 bases and J by 4 bases, leaving 18 bases between them. CDR1 is SGHVS and CDR2 is FQNEAQ in the germline V gene. In nucleotides, the CDR3 is TGTGCCAGCAGCTTTAGTTTGGGGGGAGTTGGAGAGACCCAGTACTTC. It is translated as CASSFSLGGVGETQYF.

The rearrangement joins TRBV2 to TRBJ2-6, with 7 positions matching TRBD1. Germline CDR1 and CDR2: SNHLY and FYNNEI. The CDR3 length is 16 residues. Trimming at V came to 4 bases and at J to 0 bases, leaving 3 bases not matched to a gene. CDR3 residues: CASSAHRGSGANVLTF. Here the CDR3 DNA reads TGTGCCAGCAGTGCCCACAGGGGCTCTGGGGCCAACGTCCTGACTTTC.

The chain recombines TRBV24-1 with TRBJ1-5; 9 nucleotides match TRBD1. Trimming cost V 4 bases and J 2 bases; bases outside gene matches: 5. CDR3 length: 16 amino acids. Germline-derived CDR1 and CDR2 are KGHDR and SFDVKD. The chain's CDR3 is CATSETGTGRNQPQHF. The CDR3 coding sequence is TGTGCCACCAGTGAAACCGGGACAGGGCGCAATCAGCCCCAGCATTTT.

The chain recombines TRBV18 with TRBJ2-1; 8 bases fit TRBD2. This CDR3 is built from 16 residues. CDR1 and CDR2 from the germline V gene are KGHSH and LQKENI. With 2 bases clipped from V and 4 bases from J, the junction kept 7 bases outside the gene matches. The CDR3 bases are TGTGCCAGCTCACCAATGAGCGGGAGTTTATACAATGAGCAGTTCTTC. Amino acid sequence: CASSPMSGSLYNEQFF.

This clone was detected only a few times. The J gene is TRBJ2-7, the V gene TRBV4-1, with 7 bases fitting TRBD2. Losses at the gene ends were 1 base for V and 1 base for J; bases not matched to a gene: 13. CDR3 size: 18 residues. Germline values: CDR1 MGHRA, CDR2 YSYEKL. This CDR3 reads CASSQGLLRRGTSYEQYF. For the CDR3, the DNA is TGCGCCAGCAGCCAAGGTCTTCTTCGGCGGGGGACGTCCTACGAGCAGTACTTC.

The chain combines TRBV5-4 with TRBJ1-2; D unresolved. In germline, CDR1 is SGHNT, CDR2 YYREEE (reference sequence). Between the trimmed V and J ends, which lost 2 bases and 7 bases, there was a span of 12 bases. The CDR3 spans 13 residues. This CDR3 reads CASSFNPSRGYTF. CDR3 DNA sequence: TGTGCCAGCAGCTTCAACCCAAGCCGTGGCTACACCTTC. Based on the CDR3 plus reference TRBV5-4 and TRBJ1-2, the full variable domain is ETGVTQSPTHLIKTRGQQVTLRCSSQSGHNTVSWYQQALGQGPQFIFQYYREEENGRGNFPPRFSGLQFPNYSSELNVNALELDDSALYLCASSFNPSRGYTFGSGTRLTVV.

V usage is TRBV28 and J usage is TRBJ1-5, with D perhaps matching TRBD1 (5 bases). The CDR3 covers 14 residues. Germline V gene sequence: CDR1 MDHEN, CDR2 SYDVKM. The V end lost 4 bases, the J end lost 2 bases, and 9 bases lay between the germline ends. CDR3 nucleotide sequence: TGTGCCAGCAGTTGGGGGGATGGCAATCAGCCCCAGCATTTT. Translation: CASSWGDGNQPQHF.

The rearrangement uses TRBV28 and TRBJ1-5; 7 positions match TRBD1. Germline trimming cut 6 bases from V and 1 base from J; bases unmatched to any gene: 18. CDR3 length: 19 amino acids. In germline, CDR1 is MDHEN, CDR2 SYDVKM. The CDR3 region has the DNA TGTGCCAGCAGGAAACACCCGACAGGGTACCATCTGAGCAATCAGCCCCAGCATTTT. It specifies CASRKHPTGYHLSNQPQHF. Full variable domain (missing parts from reference TRBV28 and TRBJ1-5): DVKVTQSSRYLVKRTGEKVFLECVQDMDHENMFWYRQDPGLGLRLIYFSYDVKMKEKGDIPEGYSVSREKKERFSLILESASTNQTSMYLCASRKHPTGYHLSNQPQHFGDGTRLSIL.

This clone has only a few counts. The chain links TRBV2 to TRBJ2-7, with 8 bases fitting TRBD2. The CDR3 runs to 14 residues. From germline, CDR1 is SNHLY and CDR2 FYNNEI. The ends lost 3 bases at V and 5 bases at J; junction bases unmatched: 6. The CDR3 DNA sequence: TGTGCCAGCAGTGAGAGAAGCGGGAGCAACGAGCAGTACTTC. It yields the protein CASSERSGSNEQYF.

CDR3 in DNA: TGCGCCAGCAGCTTGGAACTCCCCTCGAACACTGAAGCTTTCTTT. Encoded protein: CASSLELPSNTEAFF. The V and J genes are TRBV5-1 and TRBJ1-1; D call uncertain. Germline V gives CDR1 SGHRS, CDR2 YFSETQ. The germline V and J ends were trimmed by 0 bases and 1 base, with 10 bases remaining between them. The CDR3 runs to 15 residues.

This chain uses TRBV7-9 with TRBJ2-3, with D perhaps TRBD1 (6 bases). The CDR3 runs to 16 residues. CDR1 is SEHNR and CDR2 is FQNEAQ in the germline V gene (reference sequence). Between the trimmed V and J ends, which lost 5 bases and 1 base, there was a span of 16 bases. The CDR3 DNA sequence: TGTGCCAGCAGCGTCGGACAGCTGTCCGGCACAGATACGCAGTATTTT. It yields the protein CASSVGQLSGTDTQYF. Full variable domain (missing parts from reference TRBV7-9 and TRBJ2-3): DTGVSQNPRHKITKRGQNVTFRCDPISEHNRLYWYRQTLGQGPEFLTYFQNEAQLEKSRLLSDRFSAERPKGSFSTLEIQRTEQGDSAMYLCASSVGQLSGTDTQYFGPGTRLTVL.

The CDR3 region is CASSRDRSNTEAFF. For the CDR3, the DNA is TGTGCCAGTAGTAGGGACAGGTCGAACACTGAAGCTTTCTTT. This chain links TRBV19 with TRBJ1-1; the match to TRBD1 covers 8 bases. V trimming: 4 bases; J trimming: 1 base; junction bases outside the gene matches: 2. Per the germline V gene, CDR1 is LNHDA and CDR2 is SQIVND (reference sequence). The CDR3 is 14 amino acids.

CDR3 loop: CASSTQETQYF. The CDR3 nucleotides are TGTGCCAGCAGTACACAAGAGACCCAGTACTTC. The V call is TRBV2, the J call TRBJ2-5; no definite D call. CDR3 size: 11 residues. Trimming pared 5 bases from V and 2 bases from J, leaving 3 bases between. Germline V CDR1 and CDR2: SNHLY, FYNNEI.

This chain joins TRBV2 and TRBJ2-7; D uncertain. The V end lost 6 bases, the J end lost 3 bases, and 12 bases lay between the germline ends. The germline gives CDR1 SNHLY, CDR2 FYNNEI. The CDR3 consists of 13 residues. As DNA, the CDR3 is TGTGCCAGCAGCGTTGACATTGGCTACGAGCAGTACTTC. Its translation is CASSVDIGYEQYF. The full variable domain, its missing parts supplied by reference TRBV2 and TRBJ2-7, is EPEVTQTPSHQVTQMGQEVILRCVPISNHLYFYWYRQILGQKVEFLVSFYNNEISEKSEIFDDQFSVERPDGSNFTLKIRSTKLEDSAMYFCASSVDIGYEQYFGPGTRLTVT.

The chain is built from TRBV5-1 and TRBJ1-2, with 10 bases lining up with TRBD1. The CDR3 is made up of 13 amino acids. Per the germline V gene, CDR1 is SGHRS and CDR2 is YFSETQ. J gave up 7 bases and V 3 bases, and 3 bases lay outside the gene matches. The CDR3 sequence is CASSSGQGFGYTF. The CDR3 coding sequence is TGCGCCAGCAGCTCGGGACAGGGGTTTGGCTACACCTTC.

The chain employs TRBV2 and TRBJ2-2, with 10 bases identical to TRBD1. The germline V gene has CDR1 SNHLY and CDR2 FYNNEI. The CDR3 is 15 amino acids. Losses at the gene ends were 4 bases for V and 4 bases for J; bases not matched to a gene: 3. The CDR3 DNA follows: TGTGCCAGCAGTGGACAGGGGGCGTCCACCGGGGAGCTGTTTTTT. The encoded protein is CASSGQGASTGELFF.

Points on this clone: A read error may produce the germline difference seen at one junction end. The chain links TRBV7-2 to TRBJ2-7; 9 bases match TRBD2. The germline CDR1 and CDR2 sequences are SGHTA and FQGNSA. The length of the CDR3 is 13 residues. The CDR3 loop is CASSLMFGGGGRF. The DNA of the CDR3 is TGTGCCAGCAGCTTAATGTTCGGCGGGGGGGGTAGGTTC.

This chain links TRBV28 with TRBJ1-4; D unclear. This CDR3 has 15 residues. With 4 bases removed from V and 0 bases from J, the gap between germline ends came to 9 bases. Germline assignment: CDR1 MDHEN and CDR2 SYDVKM. CDR3 loop: CASSSSTTTNEKLFF. CDR3 sequence (DNA): TGTGCCAGCAGTTCGTCCACTACAACTAATGAAAAACTGTTTTTT. Full variable domain (rest looked up from reference TRBV28 and TRBJ1-4): DVKVTQSSRYLVKRTGEKVFLECVQDMDHENMFWYRQDPGLGLRLIYFSYDVKMKEKGDIPEGYSVSREKKERFSLILESASTNQTSMYLCASSSSTTTNEKLFFGSGTQLSVL.